This TCR beta chain was retrieved from a study of patients and donors after allogeneic stem cell transplantation. TCRdb re-called the RT-PCR reads with MiXCR, one entry per CDR3 protein. This table holds 900,000 to 1,000,000 distinct CDR3 sequences, approximately 19% found once. The sample comprised blood, either unsorted or a sorted T cell fraction (not recorded which). The receptor's source is a human donor who was either an allogeneic HSCT recipient or a stem cell or donor lymphocyte infusion donor (not recorded which). It is not recorded whose cells these are; they may come from a transplant donor.

The CDR3 spells CASSPLQTSYEQYF. The CDR3 DNA follows: TGTGCCAGCAGCCCTTTACAGACCTCCTACGAGCAGTACTTC. The chain has TRBV9 and TRBJ2-7; no reliable D call. V dropped 4 bases and J dropped 0 bases, with 11 bases sitting between them. Germline CDR1 and CDR2: SGDLS and YYNGEE. The CDR3 consists of 14 residues.